The clone carrying this TCR beta chain was counted a few times. MiXCR, run by TCRdb on the RT-PCR reads, gives a single entry per CDR3 protein. The sample includes about 40,000 distinct CDR3 sequences, 30% to 40% of them seen just once. This specimen belongs to a study of patients and donors after allogeneic stem cell transplantation. Per germline, CDR1 SGHTA and CDR2 FQGNSA. The CDR3 is 13 residues long. V lost 4 bases and J lost 5, with 9 bases in between. Sequencing used blood, either unsorted or a sorted T cell fraction (not recorded which). The chain carries TRBV7-2 and TRBJ1-5; unclear D gene. This clonotype was obtained from a human donor who was either an allogeneic HSCT recipient or a stem cell or donor lymphocyte infusion donor (not recorded which). It is not recorded whose cells these are; they may come from a transplant donor. The CDR3, as DNA: TGTGCCAGCAGCTCCCGTCCGGATCAGCCCCAGCATTTT. Its protein is CASSSRPDQPQHF.